This passage covers 18 T cell receptor beta chains from one sample sequenced in a study of blood T cells in healthy people across ages. Using a J-beta primer mix together with a sample-barcoded 5' primer, a second PCR was run for roughly 7 to 11 cycles. A single record per CDR3 protein comes from TCRdb applying MiXCR to the 5' RACE reads. This sample has roughly 680,000 distinct CDR3 sequences, with 45% to 50% found just once. Sequenced input: blood. These receptor sequences come from a woman aged 60-75 years in good health.

The V call is TRBV4-1, the J call TRBJ2-5, with 8 bases matching TRBD2. Per germline, CDR1 MGHRA and CDR2 YSYEKL. This CDR3 has 17 residues. Trimming removed 1 base from V and 4 bases from J; junction bases left unmatched: 11. CDR3 residues: CASSQVTAGVLGETQYF. The CDR3 DNA reads TGCGCCAGCAGCCAAGTAACAGCGGGAGTTCTTGGAGAGACCCAGTACTTC.

The genes are TRBV19 and TRBJ1-2; no clear D gene. Germline V gene sequence: CDR1 LNHDA, CDR2 SQIVND (reference sequence). This CDR3 has 13 residues. The germline V and J ends were trimmed by 7 bases and 4 bases, with 13 bases remaining between them. The CDR3, as DNA: TGTGCCAGTATGGTGGGAAGGGCCTATGGCTACACCTTC. It specifies CASMVGRAYGYTF.

The chain carries TRBV27 and TRBJ1-6, with D tentatively TRBD1 (6 bases). The CDR3 loop spans 16 amino acids. V was shortened by 1 base and J by 8 bases, with 15 bases between the two germline ends. The germline CDR1 and CDR2 sequences are MNHEY and SMNVEV (reference sequence). The CDR3, as DNA: TGTGCCAGCAGTTTATTAAGGGGGAGGGCGGATTCACCCCTCCACTTT. Protein sequence: CASSLLRGRADSPLHF.

This clonotype was recorded a few times. V and J are TRBV7-9 and TRBJ2-7; no clear D gene. Trimming took off 5 bases at V and 1 base at J, with 15 bases between the two ends. Germline values: CDR1 SEHNR, CDR2 FQNEAQ (reference sequence). The CDR3 spans 15 residues. The CDR3: CASSARQVLSYEQYF. The CDR3 DNA reads as TGTGCCAGCAGCGCCCGCCAGGTACTATCCTACGAGCAGTACTTC.

The table lists this clonotype with a few counts. This chain joins TRBV14 and TRBJ2-7; D ambiguous. The CDR3 is made up of 16 amino acids. Trimming removed 2 bases from V and 2 bases from J, with 16 bases in between. Germline-derived CDR1 and CDR2 are SGHDN and FVKESK. CDR3 sequence (DNA): TGTGCCAGCAGCCAAATCGAGGCCCCTCCTCCCTACGAGCAGTACTTC. This gives the protein CASSQIEAPPPYEQYF.

This clonotype has at least ten counts. The CDR3 protein is CSVGGVFEQYF. DNA of the CDR3: TGCAGCGTTGGTGGGGTATTCGAGCAGTACTTC. The V gene is TRBV29-1, the J gene TRBJ2-7, with D unresolved. The CDR3 spans 11 residues. Deletions cut 4 bases from V and 6 bases from J, with 10 bases between. Germline CDR1 and CDR2: SQVTM and ANQGSEA.

Many counts were recorded for this clonotype. The chain combines TRBV11-1 with TRBJ2-7; a possible D gene is TRBD2 (5 bases). This CDR3 contains 13 residues. Germline loops: CDR1 SGHAT, CDR2 FQDESV (reference sequence). V lost 2 bases to trimming and J lost 5 bases, with 10 bases between them. Here the CDR3 reads CASSLREIDEQYF. CDR3 DNA: TGTGCCAGCAGCTTAAGGGAGATCGACGAGCAGTACTTC.

This clonotype was counted a few times. The chain links TRBV20-1 to TRBJ2-7; TRBD1 matches 8 bases. CDR1 is DFQATT and CDR2 is SNEGSKA in the germline V gene (reference sequence). The CDR3 totals 12 residues. J lost 7 bases, V lost 3 bases, and 5 bases had no gene match. CDR3 sequence reads: CSARTGVREQYF. CDR3 DNA: TGCAGTGCTAGGACAGGGGTTAGAGAGCAGTACTTC.

The genes are TRBV27 and TRBJ2-7, with TRBD1 identical over 9 bases. The V and J ends lost 0 bases and 3 bases, in that order; junction bases with no gene match: 6. This CDR3 spans 16 amino acids. In germline, CDR1 is MNHEY, CDR2 SMNVEV (reference sequence). CDR3 loop: CASSLSPGQGNYEQYF. CDR3 bases: TGTGCCAGCAGTTTATCCCCGGGACAGGGAAACTACGAGCAGTACTTC.

This chain uses TRBV20-1 with TRBJ2-6; D unresolved. CDR1 is DFQATT and CDR2 is SNEGSKA in the germline V gene (reference sequence). CDR3 length equals 14 residues. The CDR3 sequence: CSLEASDGANVLTF. For the CDR3, the DNA is TGCAGCCTAGAGGCGAGTGATGGGGCCAACGTCCTGACTTTC.

The V gene is TRBV7-2, the J gene TRBJ2-2, with D uncertain. The germline V gene encodes CDR1 SGHTA and CDR2 FQGNSA. This CDR3 has 15 amino acids. V was shortened by 1 base and J by 9 bases, with 15 bases between the two germline ends. The CDR3 region is CASSLGGRNVRELFF. Here the CDR3 DNA reads TGTGCCAGCAGCTTAGGAGGCAGAAATGTCCGGGAGCTGTTTTTT.

The chain combines TRBV28 with TRBJ1-5; D gene uncertain. Germline CDR1 MDHEN, CDR2 SYDVKM. Trimming removed 8 bases at V and 0 bases at J, with 14 bases between. The CDR3 covers 15 residues. The CDR3 loop is CASLRSAFSNQPQHF. The CDR3 coding sequence is TGTGCCAGCCTCAGGAGCGCCTTTAGCAATCAGCCCCAGCATTTT.

This clonotype was detected a few times. A much bigger clone sits one base away, suggesting this may be a read error. The chain employs TRBV20-1 and TRBJ2-5; 12 bases line up with TRBD2. This CDR3 contains 16 residues. Germline loops: CDR1 DFQATT, CDR2 SNEGSKA (reference sequence). V lost 3 bases and J lost 11; bases outside the gene matches: 16. CDR3: CSASQMTSGRGNEQYF. The CDR3 bases are TGCAGTGCTAGTCAAATGACTAGCGGGAGAGGCAATGAGCAGTACTTC.

In this sample, this clonotype turned up a few times. The V call is TRBV4-3, the J call TRBJ2-5; 10 bases fit TRBD2. This CDR3 spans 16 amino acids. Germline CDR1 reads LGHNA; CDR2 reads YSLEER. V lost 1 base and J lost 3; bases outside the gene matches: 5. The DNA for the CDR3 is TGCGCCAGCAGCCAAGCGTGGCTAGCGGGAGAAGAGACCCAGTACTTC. Amino acids: CASSQAWLAGEETQYF.

The genes are TRBV29-1 and TRBJ2-3; perhaps TRBD1 as D (6 bases). The CDR3 is 14 amino acids. Per germline, CDR1 SQVTM and CDR2 ANQGSEA. Deletions cut 7 bases from V and 1 base from J, with 15 bases between. CDR3 in DNA: TGCAGCGCCTTGCAGGGGTGGGGCACAGATACGCAGTATTTT. It is translated as CSALQGWGTDTQYF.

The chain uses TRBV20-1 and TRBJ2-1; 12 nucleotides agree with TRBD2. The CDR3 contains 15 residues. With V trimmed by 5 bases and J by 4 bases, 6 bases remained unmatched. Germline V CDR1 and CDR2: DFQATT, SNEGSKA (reference sequence). The CDR3 DNA is TGCAGTGCTCGACTAGCGGGAGACAAGTACAATGAGCAGTTCTTC. This codes for CSARLAGDKYNEQFF.

The V and J genes are TRBV5-1 and TRBJ2-7; 8 bases agree with TRBD2. Germline V CDR1 and CDR2: SGHRS, YFSETQ. The CDR3 contains 15 residues. V lost 6 bases, J lost 7 bases, and 15 bases stayed unmatched. This CDR3 is CASTLGRAGVGEQYF. CDR3 DNA sequence: TGCGCCAGCACCCTGGGACGAGCGGGAGTGGGTGAGCAGTACTTC.

The chain has TRBV30 and TRBJ2-7, with a possible D match to TRBD1 (6 bases). Germline CDR1 is GTSNPN and CDR2 is SVGIG (reference sequence). Trimming took off 1 base at V and 2 bases at J, with 12 bases between the two ends. The CDR3 runs 14 residues. The CDR3 sequence is CAWSENREPYEQYF. As DNA, the CDR3 is TGTGCCTGGAGTGAGAACAGGGAGCCCTACGAGCAGTACTTC.